In its sample, the clone carrying this TCR beta chain was seen many times. The antigen is not known. These data come from a study of metastatic and nonmetastatic thyroid tumors. Study overall: Where malignant and benign thyroid patients were concerned, repertoires were compared across blood and tumor or nodule tissue. Study outcomes and limitations: Reportedly, malignant thyroid tumors had significantly higher TCR beta diversity than benign nodules, in blood and tumor.

TCRdb reprocessed the PCR reads via MiXCR. This sample yields 21,000 or so clones, of which approximately 16% are seen a single time; 20% to 25% belongs to the top ten. Nobody among the patients had been given any treatment before thyroid surgery. Material: blood. This receptor was identified in a male donor with papillary thyroid cancer or a benign thyroid nodule (not recorded which). Some clones in this sample may be carry-over from other donors' samples.

Here the CDR3 DNA reads TGTGCCATCGGTGCAGGGACCGGTGGCTACACCTTC. Residues: CAIGAGTGGYTF. J is TRBJ1-2 and V is TRBV10-3; D might be TRBD1 (5 bases). V lost 8 bases, J lost 7 bases, and 14 bases lay in between. The germline CDR1 and CDR2 sequences are ENHRY and SYGVKD. This CDR3 comprises 12 residues.